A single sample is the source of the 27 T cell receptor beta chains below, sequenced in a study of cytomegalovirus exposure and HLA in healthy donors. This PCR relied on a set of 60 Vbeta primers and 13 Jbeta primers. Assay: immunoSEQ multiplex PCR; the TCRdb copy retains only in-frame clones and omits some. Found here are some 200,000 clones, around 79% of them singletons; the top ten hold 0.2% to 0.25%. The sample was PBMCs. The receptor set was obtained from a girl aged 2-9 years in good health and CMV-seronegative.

The CDR3 sequence: CASSSPARSGSPLHF. As DNA, the CDR3 is TGTGCCAGCAGTTCCCCAGCCAGAAGCGGTTCACCCCTCCACTTT. This rearrangement joins TRBV6-6 to TRBJ1-6; no definite D call. Between the trimmed V and J ends, which lost 4 bases and 9 bases, there was a span of 16 bases. CDR3 size: 15 residues. Germline V gene data show CDR1 as MNHNY and CDR2 as SVGAGI (reference sequence).

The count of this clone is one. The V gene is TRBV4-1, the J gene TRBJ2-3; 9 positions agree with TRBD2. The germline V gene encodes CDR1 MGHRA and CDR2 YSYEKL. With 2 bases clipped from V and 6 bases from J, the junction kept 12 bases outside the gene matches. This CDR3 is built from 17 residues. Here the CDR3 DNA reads TGCGCCAGCAGCCAACAGCGGGAGGCCCGGAGTGGTGATACGCAGTATTTT. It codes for CASSQQREARSGDTQYF.

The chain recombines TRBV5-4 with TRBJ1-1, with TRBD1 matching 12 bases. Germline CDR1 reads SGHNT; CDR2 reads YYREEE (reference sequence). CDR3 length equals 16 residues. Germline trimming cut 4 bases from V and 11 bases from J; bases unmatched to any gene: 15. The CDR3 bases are TGTGCCAGCAGCCTAGGGACAGGGGGCTTAAGTCGGCAGGCTTTCTTT. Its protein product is CASSLGTGGLSRQAFF.

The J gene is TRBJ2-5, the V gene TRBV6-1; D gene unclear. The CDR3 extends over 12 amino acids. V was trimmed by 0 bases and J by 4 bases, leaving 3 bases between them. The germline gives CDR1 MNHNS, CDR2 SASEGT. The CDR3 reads CASSEARETQYF. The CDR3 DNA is TGTGCCAGCAGTGAAGCGCGAGAGACCCAGTACTTC.

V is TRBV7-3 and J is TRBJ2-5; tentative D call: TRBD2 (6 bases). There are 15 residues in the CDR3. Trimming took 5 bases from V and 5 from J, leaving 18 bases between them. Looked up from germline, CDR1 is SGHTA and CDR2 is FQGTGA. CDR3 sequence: CASSPRAGGWETQYF. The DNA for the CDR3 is TGTGCCAGCAGCCCGAGAGCAGGAGGGTGGGAGACCCAGTACTTC.

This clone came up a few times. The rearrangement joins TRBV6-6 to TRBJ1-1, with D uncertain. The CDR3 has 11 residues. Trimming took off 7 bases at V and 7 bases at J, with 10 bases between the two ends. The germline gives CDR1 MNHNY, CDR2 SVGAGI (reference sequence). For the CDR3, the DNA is TGTGCCAGCATCGGCCGGGATGAAGCTTTCTTT. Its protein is CASIGRDEAFF.

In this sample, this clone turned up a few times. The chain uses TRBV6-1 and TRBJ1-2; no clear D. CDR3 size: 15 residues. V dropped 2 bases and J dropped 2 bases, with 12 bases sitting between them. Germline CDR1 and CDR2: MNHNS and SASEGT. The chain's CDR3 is CASSEYLRQNYGYTF. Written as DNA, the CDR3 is TGTGCCAGCAGTGAATATCTGAGACAAAACTATGGCTACACCTTC.

DNA of the CDR3: TGTGCCAGCAGCTTCGGGTTTGGGTCCGGGTTGAGCAATCAGCCCCAGCATTTT. Encoded protein: CASSFGFGSGLSNQPQHF. This chain links TRBV7-2 with TRBJ1-5, with D uncertain. V dropped 3 bases and J dropped 1 base, with 19 bases sitting between them. The CDR3 length is 18 residues. The germline V gene has CDR1 SGHTA and CDR2 FQGNSA. The full variable domain, in which reference TRBV7-2 and TRBJ1-5 provide the parts outside the CDR3, is GAGVSQSPSNKVTEKGKDVELRCDPISGHTALYWYRQSLGQGLEFLIYFQGNSAPDKSGLPSDRFSAERTGGSVSTLTIQRTQQEDSAVYLCASSFGFGSGLSNQPQHFGDGTRLSIL.

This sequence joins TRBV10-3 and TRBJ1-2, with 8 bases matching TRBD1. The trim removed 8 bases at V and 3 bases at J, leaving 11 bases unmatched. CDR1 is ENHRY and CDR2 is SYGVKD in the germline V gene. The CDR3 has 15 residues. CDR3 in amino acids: CAIGRTGYADYGYTF. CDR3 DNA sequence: TGTGCCATCGGCCGGACAGGGTATGCGGACTATGGCTACACCTTC.

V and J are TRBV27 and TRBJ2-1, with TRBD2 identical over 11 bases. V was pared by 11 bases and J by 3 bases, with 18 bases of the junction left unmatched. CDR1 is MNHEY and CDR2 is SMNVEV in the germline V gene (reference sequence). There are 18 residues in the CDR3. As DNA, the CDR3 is TGTGCCTCCAGGGGGGGGACTAGCGGTAATCACGGCTACAATGAGCAGTTCTTC. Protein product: CASRGGTSGNHGYNEQFF.

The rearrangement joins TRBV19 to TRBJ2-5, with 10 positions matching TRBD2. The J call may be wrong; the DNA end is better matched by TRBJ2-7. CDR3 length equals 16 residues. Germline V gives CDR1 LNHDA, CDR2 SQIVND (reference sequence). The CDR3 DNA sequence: TGTGCCAGTAGGGGGCTAGCGGGGGCCTCCGGGGGCGAGCAGTACTTC. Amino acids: CASRGLAGASGGEQYF.

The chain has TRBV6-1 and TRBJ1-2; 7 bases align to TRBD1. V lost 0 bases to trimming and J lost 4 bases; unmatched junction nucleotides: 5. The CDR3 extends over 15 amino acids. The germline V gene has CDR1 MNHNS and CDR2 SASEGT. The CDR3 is CASSEALDRVYGYTF. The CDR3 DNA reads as TGTGCCAGCAGTGAAGCCCTCGACAGGGTCTATGGCTACACCTTC.

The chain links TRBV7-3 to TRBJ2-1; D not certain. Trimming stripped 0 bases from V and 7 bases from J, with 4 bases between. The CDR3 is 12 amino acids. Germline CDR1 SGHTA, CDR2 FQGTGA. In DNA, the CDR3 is TGTGCCAGCAGCTTAACACTAAATGAGCAGTTCTTC. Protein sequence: CASSLTLNEQFF.

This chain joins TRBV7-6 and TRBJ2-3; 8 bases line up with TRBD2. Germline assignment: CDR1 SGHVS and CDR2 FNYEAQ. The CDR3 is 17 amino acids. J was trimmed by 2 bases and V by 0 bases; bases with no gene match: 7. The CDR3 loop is CASSLAGVAGFTDTQYF. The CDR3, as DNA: TGTGCCAGCAGCTTAGCGGGGGTAGCGGGGTTCACAGATACGCAGTATTTT.

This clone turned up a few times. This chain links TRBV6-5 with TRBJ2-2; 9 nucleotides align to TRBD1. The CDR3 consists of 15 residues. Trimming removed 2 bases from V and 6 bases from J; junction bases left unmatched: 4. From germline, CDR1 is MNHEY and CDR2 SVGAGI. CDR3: CASSYPGQGSGELFF. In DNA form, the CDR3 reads TGTGCCAGCAGTTACCCGGGACAGGGATCCGGGGAGCTGTTTTTT.

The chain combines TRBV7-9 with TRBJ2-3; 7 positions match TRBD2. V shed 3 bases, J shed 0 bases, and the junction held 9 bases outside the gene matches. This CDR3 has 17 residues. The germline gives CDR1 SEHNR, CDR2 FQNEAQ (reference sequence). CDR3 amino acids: CASSFGTTPPSTDTQYF. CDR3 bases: TGTGCCAGCAGCTTCGGGACTACCCCGCCGAGCACAGATACGCAGTATTTT.

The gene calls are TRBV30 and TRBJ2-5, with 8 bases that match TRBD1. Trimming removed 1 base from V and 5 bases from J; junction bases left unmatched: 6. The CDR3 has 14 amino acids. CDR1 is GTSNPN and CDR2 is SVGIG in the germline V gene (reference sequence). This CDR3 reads CAWSARQGLETQYF. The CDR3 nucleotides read TGTGCCTGGAGTGCACGACAGGGGTTGGAGACCCAGTACTTC.

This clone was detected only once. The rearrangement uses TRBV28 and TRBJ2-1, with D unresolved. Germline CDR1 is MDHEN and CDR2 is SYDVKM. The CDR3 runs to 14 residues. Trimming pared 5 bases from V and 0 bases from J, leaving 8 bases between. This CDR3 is CASSRDSSYNEQFF. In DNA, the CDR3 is TGTGCCAGCAGTCGAGACTCCTCCTACAATGAGCAGTTCTTC.

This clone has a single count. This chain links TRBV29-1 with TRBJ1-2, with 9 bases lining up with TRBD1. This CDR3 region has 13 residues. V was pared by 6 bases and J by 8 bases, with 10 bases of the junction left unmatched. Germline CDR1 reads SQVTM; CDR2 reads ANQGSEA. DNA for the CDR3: TGCAGCGTCCCGGACAGGGGAGGGGGGGGCTACACCTTC. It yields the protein CSVPDRGGGGYTF. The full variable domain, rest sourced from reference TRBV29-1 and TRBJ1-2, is SAVISQKPSRDICQRGTSLTIQCQVDSQVTMMFWYRQQPGQSLTLIATANQGSEATYESGFVIDKFPISRPNLTFSTLTVSNMSPEDSSIYLCSVPDRGGGGYTFGSGTRLTVV.

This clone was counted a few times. CDR3 loop: CASSPGTEAFF. CDR3 nucleotides: TGTGCCAGCAGTCCCGGCACTGAAGCTTTCTTT. The chain couples TRBV27 to TRBJ1-1, with no clear D. The CDR3 loop spans 11 amino acids. V was pared by 5 bases and J by 4 bases, with 5 bases between. The germline CDR1 and CDR2 sequences are MNHEY and SMNVEV (reference sequence).

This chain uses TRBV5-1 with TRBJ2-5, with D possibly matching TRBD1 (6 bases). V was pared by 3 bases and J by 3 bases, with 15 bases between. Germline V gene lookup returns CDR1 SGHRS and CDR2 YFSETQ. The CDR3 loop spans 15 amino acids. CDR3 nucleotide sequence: TGCGCCAGCAGCTATCAGGGGAGTGGCAAAGAGACCCAGTACTTC. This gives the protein CASSYQGSGKETQYF.

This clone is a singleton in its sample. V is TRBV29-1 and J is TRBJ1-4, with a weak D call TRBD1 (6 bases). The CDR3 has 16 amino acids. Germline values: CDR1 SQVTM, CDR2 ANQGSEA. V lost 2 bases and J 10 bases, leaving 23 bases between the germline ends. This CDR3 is CSVERGGQGPGGKLFF. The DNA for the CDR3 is TGCAGCGTTGAAAGGGGGGGACAAGGCCCCGGGGGAAAACTGTTTTTT.

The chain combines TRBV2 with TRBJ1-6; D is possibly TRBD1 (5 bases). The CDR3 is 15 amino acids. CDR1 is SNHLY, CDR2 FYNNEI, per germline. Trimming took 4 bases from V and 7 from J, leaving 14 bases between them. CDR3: CASSGGDSMNSPLHF. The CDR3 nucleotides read TGTGCCAGCAGTGGGGGGGACTCTATGAATTCACCCCTCCACTTT.

CDR3 sequence reads: CASSLDRVKEKLFF. CDR3 nucleotide sequence: TGCGCCAGCAGCTTGGACAGGGTGAAGGAAAAACTGTTTTTT. The rearrangement joins TRBV5-1 to TRBJ1-4; perhaps TRBD1 as D (6 bases). The V end was cut by 0 bases, the J end by 8 bases, with 11 bases between. This CDR3 region has 14 residues. The germline gives CDR1 SGHRS, CDR2 YFSETQ. Combining the CDR3 with reference TRBV5-1 and TRBJ1-4 gives the whole variable domain KAGVTQTPRYLIKTRGQQVTLSCSPISGHRSVSWYQQTPGQGLQFLFEYFSETQRNKGNFPGRFSGRQFSNSRSEMNVSTLELGDSALYLCASSLDRVKEKLFFGSGTQLSVL.

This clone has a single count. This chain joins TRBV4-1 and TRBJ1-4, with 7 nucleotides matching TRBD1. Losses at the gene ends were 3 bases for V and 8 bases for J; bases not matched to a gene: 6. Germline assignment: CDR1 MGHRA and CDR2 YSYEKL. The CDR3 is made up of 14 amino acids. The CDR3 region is CASSHLPGGEKLFF. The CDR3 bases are TGCGCCAGCAGCCATCTCCCAGGGGGAGAAAAACTGTTTTTT.

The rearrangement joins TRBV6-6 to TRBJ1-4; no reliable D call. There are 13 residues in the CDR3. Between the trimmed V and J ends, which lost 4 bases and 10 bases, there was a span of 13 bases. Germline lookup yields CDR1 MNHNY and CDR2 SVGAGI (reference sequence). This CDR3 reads CASSFYEEGKLFF. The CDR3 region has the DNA TGTGCCAGCAGTTTTTACGAGGAAGGAAAACTGTTTTTT.

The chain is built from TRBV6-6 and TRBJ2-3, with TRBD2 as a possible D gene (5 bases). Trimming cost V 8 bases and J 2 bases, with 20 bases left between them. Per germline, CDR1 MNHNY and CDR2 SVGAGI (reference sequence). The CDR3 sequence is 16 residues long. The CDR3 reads CASATGGSRNTDTQYF. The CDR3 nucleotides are TGTGCCAGCGCTACGGGCGGGTCAAGAAACACAGATACGCAGTATTTT.